A single sample is the source of the 5 T cell receptor beta chains below, sequenced in a study of blood T cell repertoires in COVID-19. Some clones are missing from TCRdb's copy, which holds only in-frame ones; the method was immunoSEQ multiplex PCR. The sample has about 250,000 clones, about 86% seen once. Input material: peripheral blood. The receptors were gathered from an elderly man with acute or convalescent COVID-19.

Regarding this clone: This sample also contains other DNA sequences that code for the same CDR3. V and J are TRBV20-1 and TRBJ2-1; D is uncertain. V dropped 3 bases and J dropped 7 bases, with 4 bases sitting between them. Germline CDR1 is DFQATT and CDR2 is SNEGSKA (reference sequence). The CDR3 is 10 amino acids. The CDR3 region is CSASRNEQFF. CDR3 nucleotides: TGCAGTGCTAGTCGGAATGAGCAGTTCTTC.

The CDR3 DNA is TGTGCCAGCAGCGTAGATCCGGGGGGCAATTCACCCCTCCACTTT. This encodes CASSVDPGGNSPLHF. J is TRBJ1-6 and V is TRBV9; maybe TRBD1 (6 bases). Trimming took off 0 bases at V and 7 bases at J, with 11 bases between the two ends. Germline CDR1 and CDR2: SGDLS and YYNGEE. This CDR3 has 15 amino acids.

This chain joins TRBV18 and TRBJ1-3; no reliable D call. Trimming pared 5 bases from V and 3 bases from J, leaving 8 bases between. The germline V gene encodes CDR1 KGHSH and CDR2 LQKENI. The CDR3 consists of 13 residues. CDR3 nucleotide sequence: TGTGCCAGCTCAACGGGGAGTGGAAACACCATATATTTT. It codes for CASSTGSGNTIYF. The complete variable domain, with remaining parts taken from reference TRBV18 and TRBJ1-3, reads NAGVMQNPRHLVRRRGQEARLRCSPMKGHSHVYWYRQLPEEGLKFMVYLQKENIIDESGMPKERFSAEFPKEGPSILRIQQVVRGDSAAYFCASSTGSGNTIYFGEGSWLTVV.

The CDR3 bases are TGTGCCAGCAGCCGCGCAGGGGAAGCTTTCTTT. Protein sequence: CASSRAGEAFF. V usage is TRBV3-1 (or the pseudogene TRBV3-2) and J usage is TRBJ1-1, with D tentatively TRBD1 (5 bases). The CDR3 is made up of 11 amino acids. Trimming stripped 4 bases from V and 8 bases from J, with 8 bases between. Germline values: CDR1 LGHDT, CDR2 YNNKEL (reference sequence).

This chain connects TRBV12-5 to TRBJ2-2, with 7 bases matching TRBD1. Germline V gene lookup returns CDR1 LGHNT and CDR2 FRNRAP. The CDR3 contains 16 residues. V lost 1 base and J lost 5; bases outside the gene matches: 7. The CDR3 sequence: CASGLDRGGGTGELFF. CDR3 in DNA: TGTGCTAGTGGTTTGGACAGGGGCGGTGGGACCGGGGAGCTGTTTTTT.